This T cell receptor beta chain stems from a study of blood T cell repertoires in COVID-19. Background on the study: The United States, Italy and Spain provided the acute and convalescent COVID-19 samples. The cDNA or gDNA used as material had been derived from T cells, B-cell-depleted T cells, or PBMCs.

Methods used by the authors: Using reference gene primer amplification, nucleated cell counts were estimated. The method was immunoSEQ multiplex PCR; TCRdb's version includes in-frame clones alone and lacks a portion of them. V, J and clone size reflect that table, while D and trimming were determined from the DNA. The sample carries more than 300,000 clones, 70% to 90% recorded once. J lost 7 bases, V lost 0 bases, and 3 bases had no gene match. The CDR3 covers 13 residues. CDR1 and CDR2 (germline): SGHRS, YFSETQ. The sequencing sample was made of peripheral blood. The chain uses TRBV5-1 and TRBJ1-1; TRBD1 matches at 7 bases. The receptor comes from a woman between 25 and 40 years old with COVID-19, enrolled during active disease. The CDR3 reads CASSLGTGLEAFF. In nucleotides, the CDR3 is TGCGCCAGCAGCTTGGGGACAGGCCTTGAAGCTTTCTTT.